Shown below are 16 T cell receptor beta chains from a single sample sequenced in a study of T cell responses to AZD1222 COVID-19 vaccine. The protocol was immunoSEQ multiplex PCR, while the TCRdb copy is restricted to in-frame clones and leaves out a portion. The table lists about 200,000 clones, approximately 93% of them singletons. Sequencing was performed on peripheral blood, taken 28 days after the second AZD1222 dose. All receptors derive from an adult who received the AZD1222 COVID-19 vaccine.

The chain couples TRBV4-2 to TRBJ2-5; D not certain. Trimming stripped 0 bases from V and 1 base from J, with 9 bases between. The CDR3 is 15 amino acids. CDR1 is LGHNA, CDR2 YNFKEQ, per germline. DNA of the CDR3: TGTGCCAGCAGCCAAGAACCGCCACGCCAAGAGACCCAGTACTTC. Encoded protein: CASSQEPPRQETQYF.

This chain joins TRBV28 and TRBJ1-2, with D possibly matching TRBD1 (6 bases). Germline V gene sequence: CDR1 MDHEN, CDR2 SYDVKM. V dropped 8 bases and J dropped 5 bases, with 9 bases sitting between them. CDR3 length: 11 residues. CDR3 nucleotide sequence: TGTGCCAGCCAAGGGGGGTATGGCTACACCTTC. This gives the protein CASQGGYGYTF.

The J gene is TRBJ2-2, the V gene TRBV7-6; the D gene is possibly TRBD2 (6 bases). Germline assignment: CDR1 SGHVS and CDR2 FNYEAQ. V lost 0 bases and J lost 4, with 12 bases in between. This CDR3 is built from 16 residues. CDR3 amino acids: CASSLAGPGGTGELFF. The CDR3 bases are TGTGCCAGCAGCTTAGCTGGCCCCGGGGGCACCGGGGAGCTGTTTTTT.

V usage is TRBV5-4 and J usage is TRBJ2-1; weak D call: TRBD1 (6 bases). The CDR3 has 13 residues. Germline values: CDR1 SGHNT, CDR2 YYREEE (reference sequence). Trimming removed 0 bases at V and 7 bases at J, with 8 bases between. The CDR3 nucleotides read TGTGCCAGCAGCTTGGACAGGGTTAATGAGCAGTTCTTC. This gives the protein CASSLDRVNEQFF.

The V and J genes are TRBV2 and TRBJ1-1; weak D call: TRBD1 (5 bases). The V gene lost 6 bases and the J gene lost 0 bases, with 14 bases spanning the gap. The CDR3 consists of 15 residues. Germline CDR1 SNHLY, CDR2 FYNNEI. The DNA for the CDR3 is TGTGCCAGCAGGCGGGACGCACTCATGAACACTGAAGCTTTCTTT. This encodes CASRRDALMNTEAFF.

The chain has TRBV3-1 (or the pseudogene TRBV3-2) and TRBJ2-3; tentative D call: TRBD1 (6 bases). The CDR3 contains 14 residues. The V end lost 5 bases, the J end lost 1 base, and 10 bases lay between the germline ends. Germline CDR1 and CDR2: LGHDT and YNNKEL (reference sequence). CDR3 nucleotide sequence: TGTGCCAGCAGCTCCCGACAGGGCACAGATACGCAGTATTTT. The encoded protein is CASSSRQGTDTQYF.

This rearrangement joins TRBV9 to TRBJ2-7; 10 nucleotides agree with TRBD1. Trimming at V came to 3 bases and at J to 12 bases, leaving 3 bases not matched to a gene. Looked up from germline, CDR1 is SGDLS and CDR2 is YYNGEE. The CDR3 sequence is 11 residues long. The CDR3: CASSGQGALYF. CDR3 nucleotide sequence: TGTGCCAGCAGCGGACAGGGGGCATTGTACTTC.

The J gene is TRBJ1-1, the V gene TRBV6-4, with D maybe TRBD1 (5 bases). Germline V lookup: CDR1 MRHNA, CDR2 SNTAGT. Trimming removed 6 bases from V and 1 base from J, with 9 bases in between. This CDR3 region has 13 residues. This CDR3 reads CASRAGPNTEAFF. The CDR3 nucleotides read TGTGCCAGCAGGGCAGGGCCGAACACTGAAGCTTTCTTT.

The rearrangement joins TRBV5-1 to TRBJ2-3; D may be TRBD1 (6 bases). This CDR3 is built from 15 residues. The V and J ends lost 0 bases and 0 bases respectively, with 8 bases between them. Germline V lookup: CDR1 SGHRS, CDR2 YFSETQ. CDR3 nucleotides: TGCGCCAGCAGCTTGGAGGGGGACAGCACAGATACGCAGTATTTT. This encodes CASSLEGDSTDTQYF.

The chain uses TRBV7-2 and TRBJ2-2; D perhaps matches TRBD2 (6 bases). Between the trimmed V and J ends, which lost 3 bases and 0 bases, there was a span of 8 bases. Germline V gene lookup returns CDR1 SGHTA and CDR2 FQGNSA. The CDR3 loop spans 15 amino acids. In nucleotides, the CDR3 is TGTGCCAGCAGCTTCGGCGGGGCGAACACCGGGGAGCTGTTTTTT. Protein product: CASSFGGANTGELFF.

V usage is TRBV30 and J usage is TRBJ1-1; D unclear. The CDR3 is made up of 15 amino acids. The germline V and J ends were trimmed by 2 bases and 0 bases, with 13 bases remaining between them. Germline V lookup: CDR1 GTSNPN, CDR2 SVGIG (reference sequence). The CDR3 DNA is TGTGCCTGGAGTCCGCCGCGGACGATGAACACTGAAGCTTTCTTT. This encodes CAWSPPRTMNTEAFF.

V and J are TRBV12-3 or TRBV12-4 and TRBJ2-2, with D perhaps TRBD1 (5 bases). V was cut by 6 bases and J by 5 bases, with 10 bases left in between. The CDR3 contains 13 residues. Written as DNA, the CDR3 is TGTGCCAGCAGGCCTGGGGCAACCGGGGAGCTGTTTTTT. This translates into CASRPGATGELFF.

The chain links TRBV9 to TRBJ2-5; TRBD1 agrees at 10 bases. The germline gives CDR1 SGDLS, CDR2 YYNGEE. The CDR3 contains 15 residues. With 0 bases clipped from V and 4 bases from J, the junction kept 3 bases outside the gene matches. The CDR3 DNA follows: TGTGCCAGCAGCGTAGGGGACAGGGGAGGAGAGACCCAGTACTTC. It specifies CASSVGDRGGETQYF.

The rearrangement uses TRBV20-1 and TRBJ2-3; 9 bases line up with TRBD2. Germline-derived CDR1 and CDR2 are DFQATT and SNEGSKA (reference sequence). J was trimmed by 4 bases and V by 3 bases; bases with no gene match: 5. The CDR3 sequence is 14 residues long. CDR3 sequence reads: CSASGASGADTQYF. CDR3 bases: TGCAGTGCTAGTGGGGCTAGCGGGGCAGATACGCAGTATTTT.

This chain joins TRBV9 and TRBJ2-3; D is tentatively TRBD1 or TRBD2 (6 bases each). Germline assignment: CDR1 SGDLS and CDR2 YYNGEE. V was cut by 4 bases and J by 3 bases, with 18 bases left in between. The CDR3 is 16 amino acids. The CDR3: CASSPKGGRSTDTQYF. The CDR3 DNA reads TGTGCCAGCAGCCCTAAGGGGGGACGGTCGACAGATACGCAGTATTTT.

The chain combines TRBV7-2 with TRBJ2-5; the D gene is possibly TRBD2 (6 bases). This CDR3 contains 14 residues. Per the germline V gene, CDR1 is SGHTA and CDR2 is FQGNSA. Trimming shortened V by 7 bases and J by 2 bases, and 14 bases separated the two germline ends. CDR3 sequence (DNA): TGTGCCAGCAATCCTCCGGGACTGCAAGAGACCCAGTACTTC. Its protein is CASNPPGLQETQYF.